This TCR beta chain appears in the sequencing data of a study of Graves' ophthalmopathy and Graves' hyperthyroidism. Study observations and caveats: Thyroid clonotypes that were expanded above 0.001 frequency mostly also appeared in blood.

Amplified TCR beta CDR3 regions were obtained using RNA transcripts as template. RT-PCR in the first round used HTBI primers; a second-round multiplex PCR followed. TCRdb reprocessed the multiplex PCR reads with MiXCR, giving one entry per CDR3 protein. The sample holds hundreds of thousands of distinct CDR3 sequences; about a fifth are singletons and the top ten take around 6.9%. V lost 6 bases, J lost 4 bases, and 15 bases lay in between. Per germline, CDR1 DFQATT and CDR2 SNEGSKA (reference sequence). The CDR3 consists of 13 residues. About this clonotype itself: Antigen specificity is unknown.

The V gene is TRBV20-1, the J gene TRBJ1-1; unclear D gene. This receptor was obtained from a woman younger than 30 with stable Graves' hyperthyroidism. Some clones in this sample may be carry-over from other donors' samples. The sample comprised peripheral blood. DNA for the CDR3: TGCAGTGCCCCCTACGGACTCCGCACTGAAGCTTTCTTT. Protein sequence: CSAPYGLRTEAFF.